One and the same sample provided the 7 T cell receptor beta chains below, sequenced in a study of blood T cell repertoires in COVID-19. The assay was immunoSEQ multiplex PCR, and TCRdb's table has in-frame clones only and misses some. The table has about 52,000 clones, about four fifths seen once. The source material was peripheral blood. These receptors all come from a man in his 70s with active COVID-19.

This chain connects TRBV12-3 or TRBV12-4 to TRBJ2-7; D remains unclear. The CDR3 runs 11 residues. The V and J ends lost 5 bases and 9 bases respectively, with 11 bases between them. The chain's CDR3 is CASSAYGTQYF. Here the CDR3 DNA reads TGTGCCAGCAGTGCATACGGTACGCAGTACTTC.

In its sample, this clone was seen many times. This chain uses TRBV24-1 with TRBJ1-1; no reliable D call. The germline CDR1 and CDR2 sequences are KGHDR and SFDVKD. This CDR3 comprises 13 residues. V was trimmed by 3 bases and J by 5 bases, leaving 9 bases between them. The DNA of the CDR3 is TGTGCCACCAGTGATCCCGCGGGTACTGAAGCTTTCTTT. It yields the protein CATSDPAGTEAFF.

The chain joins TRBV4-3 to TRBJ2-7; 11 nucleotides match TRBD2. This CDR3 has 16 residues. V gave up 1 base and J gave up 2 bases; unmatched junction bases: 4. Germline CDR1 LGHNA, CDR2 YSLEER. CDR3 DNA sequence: TGCGCCAGCAGCCAAGGGTTTAGCGGGGGGGCCTACGAGCAGTACTTC. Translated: CASSQGFSGGAYEQYF.

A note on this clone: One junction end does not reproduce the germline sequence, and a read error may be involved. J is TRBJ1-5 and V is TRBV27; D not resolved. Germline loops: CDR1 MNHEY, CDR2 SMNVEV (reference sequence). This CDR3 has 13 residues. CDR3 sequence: CASSLSSYQPQHF. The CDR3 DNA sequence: TGTGCCAGCAGTTTAAGTAGCTATCAGCCCCAGCATTTT.

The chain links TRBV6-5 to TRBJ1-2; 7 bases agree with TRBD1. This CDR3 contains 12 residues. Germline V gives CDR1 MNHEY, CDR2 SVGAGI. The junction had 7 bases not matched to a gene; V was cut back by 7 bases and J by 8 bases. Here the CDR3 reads CASTDRVYGYTF. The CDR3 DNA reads TGTGCCAGCACAGACAGGGTATACGGCTACACCTTC.

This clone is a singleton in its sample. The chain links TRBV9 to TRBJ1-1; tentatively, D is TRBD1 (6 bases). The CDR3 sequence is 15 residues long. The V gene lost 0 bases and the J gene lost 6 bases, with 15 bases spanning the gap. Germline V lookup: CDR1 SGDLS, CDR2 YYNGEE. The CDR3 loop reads CASSVVGRGDAEAFF. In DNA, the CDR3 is TGTGCCAGCAGCGTAGTAGGCAGGGGAGACGCTGAAGCTTTCTTT.

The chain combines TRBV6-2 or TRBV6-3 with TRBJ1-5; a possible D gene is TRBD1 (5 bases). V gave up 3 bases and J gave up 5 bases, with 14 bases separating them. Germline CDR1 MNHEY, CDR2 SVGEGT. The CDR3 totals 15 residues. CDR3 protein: CASSYWAGKDQPQHF. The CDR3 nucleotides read TGTGCCAGCAGTTATTGGGCAGGGAAAGATCAGCCCCAGCATTTT.